This entry lists 18 T cell receptor beta chains sequenced from one sample in a study of blood T cell repertoires in COVID-19. TCRdb's copy holds only in-frame clones and misses some; the assay was immunoSEQ multiplex PCR. Here the sample spans 99,000 or so clones, about 80% being singletons. Sample: peripheral blood. All receptors come from a woman between 65 and 79 years old with acute or convalescent COVID-19.

This clone was seen a handful of times. The chain links TRBV27 to TRBJ1-1, with a tentative D call TRBD1 (5 bases). Germline V gene sequence: CDR1 MNHEY, CDR2 SMNVEV (reference sequence). The germline V and J ends were trimmed by 5 bases and 9 bases, with 19 bases remaining between them. The CDR3 covers 14 residues. CDR3 coding DNA: TGTGCCAGCAGTCTATGGGGCGTCGGAACACAAGCTTTCTTT. Amino acid sequence: CASSLWGVGTQAFF.

The chain recombines TRBV29-1 with TRBJ1-2, with 9 nucleotides matching TRBD1. The CDR3 extends over 13 amino acids. Germline V gene sequence: CDR1 SQVTM, CDR2 ANQGSEA. J was trimmed by 6 bases and V by 0 bases; bases with no gene match: 2. The CDR3 here is CSVEDGQGNGYTF. CDR3 in DNA: TGCAGCGTTGAAGACGGACAGGGGAATGGCTACACCTTC.

The CDR3 coding sequence is TGCGCCAGCAGCCATGAGGCCGGGACAGGGACTGAAGCTTTCTTT. This gives the protein CASSHEAGTGTEAFF. The chain has TRBV4-3 and TRBJ1-1; TRBD1 aligns across 9 bases. This CDR3 is 15 amino acids long. Germline CDR1 and CDR2: LGHNA and YSLEER. V shed 3 bases and J 5 bases; nucleotides not matched to a gene: 7.

The V call is TRBV18, the J call TRBJ2-5; 9 nucleotides match TRBD1. Unmatched junction bases numbered 9, after V lost 5 bases and J lost 5 bases. Per the germline V gene, CDR1 is KGHSH and CDR2 is LQKENI. The CDR3 runs 15 residues. The CDR3 is CASSSTQGAWETQYF. Written as DNA, the CDR3 is TGTGCCAGCTCAAGTACACAGGGGGCTTGGGAGACCCAGTACTTC.

This clone was seen only a few times. This sequence joins TRBV4-3 and TRBJ1-1; D call uncertain. This CDR3 contains 12 residues. Germline CDR1 and CDR2: LGHNA and YSLEER. Trimming took off 1 base at V and 8 bases at J, with 8 bases between the two ends. As DNA, the CDR3 is TGCGCCAGCAGCCAAGTACCGGGAGAAGCTTTCTTT. Protein: CASSQVPGEAFF.

The table lists this clone with a count of one. The chain is built from TRBV9 and TRBJ1-1, with D uncertain. V lost 3 bases, J lost 4 bases, and 10 bases lay in between. The CDR3 loop spans 13 amino acids. CDR1 and CDR2 (germline): SGDLS, YYNGEE. Written as DNA, the CDR3 is TGTGCCAGCAGCGCCTTCTCGGTCACTGAAGCTTTCTTT. Translating gives CASSAFSVTEAFF.

The chain uses TRBV6-5 and TRBJ1-3; 8 positions match TRBD1. The J segment lost 4 bases and the V segment lost 0 bases, leaving 5 bases of the junction unmatched. Germline V gene lookup returns CDR1 MNHEY and CDR2 SVGAGI. CDR3 length: 16 amino acids. This chain's CDR3 is CASSYSQRTGGNTIYF. In DNA form, the CDR3 reads TGTGCCAGCAGTTACTCGCAAAGGACAGGGGGAAACACCATATATTTT.

V and J are TRBV18 and TRBJ1-2; maybe TRBD1 (5 bases). This CDR3 region has 16 residues. CDR1 is KGHSH, CDR2 LQKENI, per germline. The V end was cut by 2 bases, the J end by 4 bases, with 17 bases between. In DNA form, the CDR3 reads TGTGCCAGCTCACCAGGGACCCTCGGGGGGAGCTATGGCTACACCTTC. Translated, it gives CASSPGTLGGSYGYTF. The complete variable domain, with remaining parts taken from reference TRBV18 and TRBJ1-2, reads NAGVMQNPRHLVRRRGQEARLRCSPMKGHSHVYWYRQLPEEGLKFMVYLQKENIIDESGMPKERFSAEFPKEGPSILRIQQVVRGDSAAYFCASSPGTLGGSYGYTFGSGTRLTVV.

The V and J genes are TRBV12-3 or TRBV12-4 and TRBJ2-7; D may be TRBD1 (5 bases). CDR3 size: 13 residues. V was cut by 5 bases and J by 6 bases, with 14 bases left in between. The CDR3 sequence: CASSAARVGEQYF. The CDR3 DNA reads TGTGCCAGCAGTGCGGCCAGGGTAGGCGAGCAGTACTTC.

The rearrangement uses TRBV27 and TRBJ2-2; 9 positions match TRBD1. Germline V gene data show CDR1 as MNHEY and CDR2 as SMNVEV (reference sequence). The CDR3 covers 16 residues. J was trimmed by 7 bases and V by 6 bases; bases with no gene match: 12. The CDR3 DNA is TGTGCCAGCAGGCTATCCGGGGACAGGGCGGGCGGGGAGCTGTTTTTT. As protein: CASRLSGDRAGGELFF.

The chain couples TRBV18 to TRBJ2-1; D ambiguous. Germline CDR1 is KGHSH and CDR2 is LQKENI. V lost 0 bases and J lost 7, with 10 bases in between. The CDR3 loop spans 14 amino acids. The CDR3 sequence is CASSPPNSENEQFF. The CDR3 bases are TGTGCCAGCTCACCACCGAATTCCGAGAATGAGCAGTTCTTC. The complete variable domain, with remaining parts taken from reference TRBV18 and TRBJ2-1, reads NAGVMQNPRHLVRRRGQEARLRCSPMKGHSHVYWYRQLPEEGLKFMVYLQKENIIDESGMPKERFSAEFPKEGPSILRIQQVVRGDSAAYFCASSPPNSENEQFFGPGTRLTVL.

This clone was seen only a few times. J is TRBJ2-2 and V is TRBV11-3; unclear D gene. The length of the CDR3 is 14 residues. The germline gives CDR1 SGHNT, CDR2 YENEEA. Trimming pared 5 bases from V and 4 bases from J, leaving 11 bases between. CDR3 amino acids: CASSPPLSTGELFF. Written as DNA, the CDR3 is TGTGCCAGCAGCCCTCCTTTGAGCACCGGGGAGCTGTTTTTT.

The chain combines TRBV28 with TRBJ2-7; the match to TRBD1 covers 10 bases. The CDR3 length is 15 residues. Trimming cost V 2 bases and J 9 bases; bases outside gene matches: 10. The V gene's germline CDR1 is MDHEN and CDR2 SYDVKM. CDR3 sequence: CASSLPRTGGTGQYF. In nucleotides, the CDR3 is TGTGCCAGCAGTTTACCGCGGACAGGGGGAACCGGGCAGTACTTC. Variable domain in full (rest from reference TRBV28 and TRBJ2-7): DVKVTQSSRYLVKRTGEKVFLECVQDMDHENMFWYRQDPGLGLRLIYFSYDVKMKEKGDIPEGYSVSREKKERFSLILESASTNQTSMYLCASSLPRTGGTGQYFGPGTRLTVT.

The chain links TRBV18 to TRBJ1-1, with no clear D. The CDR3 is 13 residues long. Trimming took 3 bases from V and 3 from J, leaving 8 bases between them. Germline CDR1 reads KGHSH; CDR2 reads LQKENI. The CDR3 DNA follows: TGTGCCAGCTCACCGGCCCCCGACACTGAAGCTTTCTTT. As protein: CASSPAPDTEAFF.

This chain connects TRBV16 to TRBJ1-1; 7 bases align to TRBD1. Looked up from germline, CDR1 is KGHSY and CDR2 is FQNENV. V lost 0 bases and J lost 4; bases outside the gene matches: 8. This CDR3 has 16 amino acids. The CDR3 region is CASSQSAGQVGTEAFF. The CDR3 bases are TGTGCCAGCAGCCAATCGGCTGGACAGGTGGGCACTGAAGCTTTCTTT.

J is TRBJ2-2 and V is TRBV5-4; no clear D gene. V was pared by 0 bases and J by 0 bases, with 9 bases between. From germline, CDR1 is SGHNT and CDR2 YYREEE (reference sequence). This CDR3 has 16 amino acids. CDR3 loop: CASSLAQQANTGELFF. The CDR3 nucleotides are TGTGCCAGCAGCTTGGCCCAGCAGGCGAACACCGGGGAGCTGTTTTTT.

V is TRBV6-1 and J is TRBJ1-5; D possibly corresponds to TRBD1 (6 bases). The V and J ends lost 2 bases and 7 bases respectively, with 12 bases between them. This CDR3 region has 14 residues. CDR1 and CDR2 from the germline V gene are MNHNS and SASEGT. The CDR3 here is CASSERGGYQPQHF. CDR3 DNA sequence: TGTGCCAGCAGTGAAAGGGGGGGTTACCAGCCCCAGCATTTT.

This clone has only one observation. This rearrangement joins TRBV19 to TRBJ2-1, with 16 nucleotides matching TRBD2. Germline V gives CDR1 LNHDA, CDR2 SQIVND (reference sequence). This CDR3 is built from 19 residues. Trimming removed 0 bases from V and 7 bases from J; junction bases left unmatched: 9. The CDR3 DNA follows: TGTGCCAGTAGTATAGATTCACCGGGACTAGCGGGGGGGTTTAATGAGCAGTTCTTC. Translating it yields CASSIDSPGLAGGFNEQFF. Full variable domain (rest looked up from reference TRBV19 and TRBJ2-1): DGGITQSPKYLFRKEGQNVTLSCEQNLNHDAMYWYRQDPGQGLRLIYYSQIVNDFQKGDIAEGYSVSREKKESFPLTVTSAQKNPTAFYLCASSIDSPGLAGGFNEQFFGPGTRLTVL.